This T cell receptor beta chain is from a study of cytomegalovirus exposure and HLA in healthy donors. Study-wide context: Earlier results showed roughly 120 million unique TCR beta sequences derived from roughly 180 million T cells.

Remarks on this clone: Its antigen is not identified.

Study-level points and caveats: Available immune exposure information was restricted to CMV serostatus only. Another analysis was done later, and it associated 17,000 or so TCR beta sequences with HLA alleles at 0.05 false discovery rate.

The V segment lost 6 bases and the J segment 1 base; nucleotides outside the gene matches: 2. This CDR3 is built from 14 residues. Germline CDR1 and CDR2: ENHRY and SYGVKD. Donors sampled were nominally healthy, though unrecorded immune exposures were likely. 13 Jbeta primers and 60 Vbeta primers were used for the PCR. Measured with immunoSEQ multiplex PCR; TCRdb has only the in-frame clones, and not every one. Found here are about 170,000 clones, approximately 77% of them singletons; the top ten hold around 1.5%. The source is a male donor in good health and CMV-seronegative. What was sequenced was PBMCs. V usage is TRBV10-3 and J usage is TRBJ2-1; 8 bases align to TRBD1. This chain's CDR3 is CAISDRGSYNEQFF. CDR3 in DNA: TGTGCCATCAGCGACAGGGGTTCCTACAATGAGCAGTTCTTC.